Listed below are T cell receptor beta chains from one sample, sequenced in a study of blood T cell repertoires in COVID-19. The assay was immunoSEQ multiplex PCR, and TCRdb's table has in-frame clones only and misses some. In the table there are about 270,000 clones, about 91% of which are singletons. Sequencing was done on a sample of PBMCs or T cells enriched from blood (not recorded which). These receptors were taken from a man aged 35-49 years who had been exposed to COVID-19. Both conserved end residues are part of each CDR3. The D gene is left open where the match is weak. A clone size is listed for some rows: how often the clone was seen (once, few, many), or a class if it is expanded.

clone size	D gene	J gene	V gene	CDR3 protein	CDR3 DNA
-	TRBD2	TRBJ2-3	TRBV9	CASSAPVTSGTSTDTQYF	TGTGCCAGCAGCGCACCCGTCACTAGCGGAACTAGCACAGATACGCAGTATTTT
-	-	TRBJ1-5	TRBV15	CATSRDQSGYQPQHF	TGTGCCACCAGCAGAGATCAGTCAGGGTATCAGCCCCAGCATTTT
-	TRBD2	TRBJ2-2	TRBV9	CASSNGLAENTGELFF	TGTGCCAGCAGCAACGGACTAGCGGAGAACACCGGGGAGCTGTTTTTT
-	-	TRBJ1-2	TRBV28	CASTPGSLGYGYTF	TGTGCCAGCACCCCGGGAAGCTTAGGCTATGGCTACACCTTC
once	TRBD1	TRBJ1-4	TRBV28	CASAGTARNEKLFF	TGTGCCAGCGCGGGGACAGCGAGAAATGAAAAACTGTTTTTT
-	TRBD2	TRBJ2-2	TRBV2	CASSEGLAGAGELFF	TGTGCCAGCAGTGAAGGTCTAGCGGGAGCTGGGGAGCTGTTTTTT
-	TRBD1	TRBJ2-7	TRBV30	CAWNIRDRGYEQYF	TGTGCCTGGAATATCCGGGACAGGGGCTACGAGCAGTACTTC
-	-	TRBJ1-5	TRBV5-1	CASSLVGDSNQPQHF	TGCGCCAGCAGCTTGGTGGGAGATAGCAATCAGCCCCAGCATTTT
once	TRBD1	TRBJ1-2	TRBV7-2	CASSLGGAGYTF	TGTGCCAGCAGCCTAGGGGGCGCAGGCTACACCTTC
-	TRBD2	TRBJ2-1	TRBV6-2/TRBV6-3	CASSYVLRTSGNNEQFF	TGTGCCAGCAGTTACGTGTTGAGGACTAGCGGTAACAATGAGCAGTTCTTC
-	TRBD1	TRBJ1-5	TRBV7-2	CASSLDARGLYSNQPQHF	TGTGCCAGCAGCTTAGATGCCAGGGGGCTTTATAGCAATCAGCCCCAGCATTTT
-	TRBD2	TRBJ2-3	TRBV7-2	CASSLGLAGTDTQYF	TGTGCCAGCAGCTTAGGGCTAGCGGGTACAGATACGCAGTATTTT
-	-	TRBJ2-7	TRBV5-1	CASYGSPGSISYEQYF	TGCGCCAGCTACGGGTCTCCGGGGTCGATCTCCTACGAGCAGTACTTC
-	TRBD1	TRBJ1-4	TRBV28	CASSLSRDRAEKLFF	TGTGCCAGCAGTTTATCCCGGGACAGGGCTGAAAAACTGTTTTTT